What follows describes a single T cell receptor beta chain. Its specificity is unknown. Sequencing was performed with immunoSEQ multiplex PCR; in TCRdb, only in-frame clones are kept and a portion is missing. Of some 3,200 clones detected, under 75% appear once; the ten largest clones hold roughly 21%. The CDR3 is 15 amino acids. Germline CDR1 and CDR2: SQVTM and ANQGSEA. V gave up 0 bases and J gave up 8 bases; unmatched junction bases: 8. Template was genomic DNA from frozen, unsorted single-cell suspensions. The source of the sample is a study of immune cell composition in non-small cell lung cancer. Study-level findings and limits: Squamous carcinomas (about 75%) more often had tumour-associated clones >0.5% than adenocarcinomas (around 33%).

Sequenced: lung tumor tissue. The receptor was derived from a human donor with non-small cell lung cancer. The V gene is TRBV29-1, the J gene TRBJ2-1, with TRBD1 matching over 9 bases. As DNA, the CDR3 is TGCAGCGTTGAAGATATGGGACAGGGTATAGATGAGCAGTTCTTC. Translated, it gives CSVEDMGQGIDEQFF.